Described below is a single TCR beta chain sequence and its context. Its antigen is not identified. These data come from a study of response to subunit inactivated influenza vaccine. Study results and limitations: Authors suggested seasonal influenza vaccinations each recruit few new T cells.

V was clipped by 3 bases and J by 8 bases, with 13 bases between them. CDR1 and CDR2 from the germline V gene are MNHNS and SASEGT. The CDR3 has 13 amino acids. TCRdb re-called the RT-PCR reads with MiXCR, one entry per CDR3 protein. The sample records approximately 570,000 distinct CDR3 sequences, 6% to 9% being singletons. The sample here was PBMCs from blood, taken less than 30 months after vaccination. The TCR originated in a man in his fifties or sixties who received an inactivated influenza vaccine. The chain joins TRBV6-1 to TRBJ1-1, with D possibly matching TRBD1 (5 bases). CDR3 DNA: TGTGCCAGCAGTGAGACGTTTGGGGGAGAAGCTTTCTTT. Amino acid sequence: CASSETFGGEAFF.